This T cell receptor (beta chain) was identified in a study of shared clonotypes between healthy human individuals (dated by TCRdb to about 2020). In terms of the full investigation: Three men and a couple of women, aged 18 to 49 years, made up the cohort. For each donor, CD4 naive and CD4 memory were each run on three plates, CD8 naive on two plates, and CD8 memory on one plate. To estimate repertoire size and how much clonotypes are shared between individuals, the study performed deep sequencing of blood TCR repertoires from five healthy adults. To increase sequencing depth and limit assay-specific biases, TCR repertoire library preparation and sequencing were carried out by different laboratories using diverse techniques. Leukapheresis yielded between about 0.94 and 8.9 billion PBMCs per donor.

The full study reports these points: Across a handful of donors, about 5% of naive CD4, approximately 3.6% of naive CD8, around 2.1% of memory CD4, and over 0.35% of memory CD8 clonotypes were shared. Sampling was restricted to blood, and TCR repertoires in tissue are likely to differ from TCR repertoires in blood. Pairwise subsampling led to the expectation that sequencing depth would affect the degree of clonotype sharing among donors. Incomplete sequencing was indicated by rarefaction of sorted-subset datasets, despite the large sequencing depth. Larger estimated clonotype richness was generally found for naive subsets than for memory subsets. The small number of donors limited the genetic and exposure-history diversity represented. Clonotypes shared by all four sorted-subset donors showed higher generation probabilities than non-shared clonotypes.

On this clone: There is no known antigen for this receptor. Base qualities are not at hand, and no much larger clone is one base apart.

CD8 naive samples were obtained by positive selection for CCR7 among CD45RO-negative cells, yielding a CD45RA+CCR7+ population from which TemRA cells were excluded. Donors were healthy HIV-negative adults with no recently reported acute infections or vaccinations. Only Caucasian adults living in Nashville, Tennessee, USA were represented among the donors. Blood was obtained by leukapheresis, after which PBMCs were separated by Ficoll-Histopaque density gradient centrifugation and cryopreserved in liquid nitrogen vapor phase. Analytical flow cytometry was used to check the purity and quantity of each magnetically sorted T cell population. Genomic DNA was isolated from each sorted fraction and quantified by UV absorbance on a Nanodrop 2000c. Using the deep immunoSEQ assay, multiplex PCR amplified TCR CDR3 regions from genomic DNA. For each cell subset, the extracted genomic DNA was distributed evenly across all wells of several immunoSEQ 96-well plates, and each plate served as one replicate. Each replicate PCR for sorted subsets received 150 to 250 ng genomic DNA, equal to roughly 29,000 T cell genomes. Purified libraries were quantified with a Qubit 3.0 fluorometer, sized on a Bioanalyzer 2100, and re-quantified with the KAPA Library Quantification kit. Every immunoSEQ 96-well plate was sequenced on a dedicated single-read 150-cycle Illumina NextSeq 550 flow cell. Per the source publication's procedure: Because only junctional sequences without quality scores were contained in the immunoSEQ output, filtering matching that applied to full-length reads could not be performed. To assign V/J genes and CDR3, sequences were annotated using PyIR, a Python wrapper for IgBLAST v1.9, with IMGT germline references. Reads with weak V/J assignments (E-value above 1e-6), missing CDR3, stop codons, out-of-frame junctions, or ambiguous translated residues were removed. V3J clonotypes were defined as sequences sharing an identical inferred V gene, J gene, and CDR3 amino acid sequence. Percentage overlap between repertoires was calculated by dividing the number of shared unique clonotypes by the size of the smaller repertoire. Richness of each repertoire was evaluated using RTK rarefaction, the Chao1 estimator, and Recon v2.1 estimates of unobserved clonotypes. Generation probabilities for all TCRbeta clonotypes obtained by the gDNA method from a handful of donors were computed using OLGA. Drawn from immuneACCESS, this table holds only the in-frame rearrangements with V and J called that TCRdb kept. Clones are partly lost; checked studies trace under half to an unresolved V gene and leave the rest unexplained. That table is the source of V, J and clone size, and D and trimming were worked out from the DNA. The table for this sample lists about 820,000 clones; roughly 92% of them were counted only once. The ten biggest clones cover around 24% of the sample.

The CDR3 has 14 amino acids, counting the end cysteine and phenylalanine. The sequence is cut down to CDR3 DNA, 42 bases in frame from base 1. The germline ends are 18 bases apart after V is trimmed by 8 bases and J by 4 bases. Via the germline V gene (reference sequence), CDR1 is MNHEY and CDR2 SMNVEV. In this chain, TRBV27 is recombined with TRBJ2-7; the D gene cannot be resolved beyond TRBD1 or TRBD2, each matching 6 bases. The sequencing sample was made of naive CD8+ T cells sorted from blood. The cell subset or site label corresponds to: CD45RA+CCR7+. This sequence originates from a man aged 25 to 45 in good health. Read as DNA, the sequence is TGTGCCAGCGGATTAGGAGGGGGTAGTTACGAGCAGTACTTC. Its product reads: CASGLGGGSYEQYF.